Listed here is a single T cell receptor beta chain. This specimen comes from a study of blood T cell repertoires in COVID-19. Overall study: COVID-19 samples, acute and convalescent, were from the United States, Italy and Spain.

There are 13 residues in the CDR3. In germline, CDR1 is SGDLS, CDR2 YYNGEE. V was pared by 0 bases and J by 7 bases, with 10 bases between. TCRdb's copy holds only in-frame clones and misses some; the assay was immunoSEQ multiplex PCR. The repertoire consists of roughly 100,000 clones, with 85% occurring once and the leading ten covering 2% to 2.5%. The clonotype originates from a human donor in a cohort sampled during active COVID-19. The chain recombines TRBV9 with TRBJ2-5; D call uncertain. Source material: peripheral blood. Here the CDR3 reads CASSVDLGGTQYF. The DNA for the CDR3 is TGTGCCAGCAGCGTAGACCTAGGTGGGACCCAGTACTTC.